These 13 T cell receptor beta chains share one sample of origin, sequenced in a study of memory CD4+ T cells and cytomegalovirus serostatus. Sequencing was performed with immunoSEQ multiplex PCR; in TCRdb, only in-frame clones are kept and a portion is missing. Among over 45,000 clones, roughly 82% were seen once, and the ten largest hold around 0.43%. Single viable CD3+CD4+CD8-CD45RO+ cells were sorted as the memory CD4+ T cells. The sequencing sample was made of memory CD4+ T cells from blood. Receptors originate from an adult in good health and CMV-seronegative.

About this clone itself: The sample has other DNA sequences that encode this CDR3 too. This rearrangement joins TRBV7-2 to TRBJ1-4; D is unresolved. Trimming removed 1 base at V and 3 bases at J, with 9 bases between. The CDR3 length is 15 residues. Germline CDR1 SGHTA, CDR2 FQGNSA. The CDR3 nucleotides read TGTGCCAGCAGCTTAGGCCGGGTCCCTAATGAAAAACTGTTTTTT. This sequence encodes CASSLGRVPNEKLFF.

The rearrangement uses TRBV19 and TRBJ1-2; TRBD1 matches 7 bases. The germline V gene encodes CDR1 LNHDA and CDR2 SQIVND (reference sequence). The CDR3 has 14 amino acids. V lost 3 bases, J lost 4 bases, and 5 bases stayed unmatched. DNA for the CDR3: TGTGCCAGTAGTATTCAGGAGGGGGCCTATGGCTACACCTTC. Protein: CASSIQEGAYGYTF.

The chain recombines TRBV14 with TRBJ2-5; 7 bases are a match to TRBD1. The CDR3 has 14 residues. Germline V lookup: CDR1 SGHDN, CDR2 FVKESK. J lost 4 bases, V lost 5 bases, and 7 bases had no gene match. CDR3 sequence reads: CASSSRGGGETQYF. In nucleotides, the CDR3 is TGTGCCAGCAGCTCGAGAGGGGGCGGAGAGACCCAGTACTTC.

CDR3 sequence: CASSDRGRNYGYTF. CDR3 bases: TGTGCCAGCAGTGACAGGGGGCGAAACTATGGCTACACCTTC. The rearrangement links TRBV6-5 to TRBJ1-2, with 10 positions matching TRBD1. Trimming at V came to 5 bases and at J to 2 bases, leaving 2 bases not matched to a gene. CDR1 and CDR2 (germline): MNHEY, SVGAGI. The CDR3 loop spans 14 amino acids.

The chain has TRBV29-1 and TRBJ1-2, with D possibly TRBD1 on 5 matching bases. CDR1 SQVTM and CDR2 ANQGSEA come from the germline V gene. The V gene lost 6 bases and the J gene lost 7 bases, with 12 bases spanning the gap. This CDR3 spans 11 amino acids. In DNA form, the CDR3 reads TGCAGCGTCCTGGGGGGATTTGGCTACACCTTC. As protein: CSVLGGFGYTF.

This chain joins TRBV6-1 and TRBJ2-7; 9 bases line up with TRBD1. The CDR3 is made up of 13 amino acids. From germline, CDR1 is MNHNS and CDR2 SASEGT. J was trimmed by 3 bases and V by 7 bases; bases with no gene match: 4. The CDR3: CASTGTGFYEQYF. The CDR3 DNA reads TGTGCCAGCACGGGGACAGGGTTCTACGAGCAGTACTTC.

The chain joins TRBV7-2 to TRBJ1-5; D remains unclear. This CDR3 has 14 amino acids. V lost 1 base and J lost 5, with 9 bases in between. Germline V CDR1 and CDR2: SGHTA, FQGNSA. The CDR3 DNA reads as TGTGCCAGCAGCTTAGATTCGGGTGATCAGCCCCAGCATTTT. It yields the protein CASSLDSGDQPQHF.

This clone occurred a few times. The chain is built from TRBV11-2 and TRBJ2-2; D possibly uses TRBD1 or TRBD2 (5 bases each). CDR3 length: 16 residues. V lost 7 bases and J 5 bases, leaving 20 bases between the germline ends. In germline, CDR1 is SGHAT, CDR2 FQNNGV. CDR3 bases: TGTGCCAGCACCCCTAACCGGGCAGGGAGAACCGGGGAGCTGTTTTTT. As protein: CASTPNRAGRTGELFF.

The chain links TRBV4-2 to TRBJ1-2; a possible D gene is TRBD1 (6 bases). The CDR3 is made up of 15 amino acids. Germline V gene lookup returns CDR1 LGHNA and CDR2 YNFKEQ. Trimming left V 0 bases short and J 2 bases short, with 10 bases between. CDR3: CASSQDDRRNYGYTF. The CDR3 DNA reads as TGTGCCAGCAGCCAAGATGACAGGAGGAACTATGGCTACACCTTC.

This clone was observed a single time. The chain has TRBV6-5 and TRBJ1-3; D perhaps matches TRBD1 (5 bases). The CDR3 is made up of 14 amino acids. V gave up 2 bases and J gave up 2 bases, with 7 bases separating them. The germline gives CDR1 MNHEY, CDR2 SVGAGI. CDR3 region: CASSYPGAGNTIYF. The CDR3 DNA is TGTGCCAGCAGTTACCCGGGGGCTGGAAACACCATATATTTT.

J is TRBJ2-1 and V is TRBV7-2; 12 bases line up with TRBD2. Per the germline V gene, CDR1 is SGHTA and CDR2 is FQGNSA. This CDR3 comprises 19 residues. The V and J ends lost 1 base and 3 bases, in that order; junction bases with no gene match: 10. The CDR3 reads CASSLELAGGVYGYNEQFF. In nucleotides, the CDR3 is TGTGCCAGCAGCTTAGAGCTAGCGGGGGGGGTATACGGCTACAATGAGCAGTTCTTC.

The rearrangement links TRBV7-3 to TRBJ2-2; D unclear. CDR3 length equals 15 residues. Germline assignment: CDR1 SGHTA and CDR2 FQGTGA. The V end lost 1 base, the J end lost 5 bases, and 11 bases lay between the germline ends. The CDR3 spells CASSLREMGTGELFF. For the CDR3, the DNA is TGTGCCAGCAGCTTAAGGGAAATGGGTACCGGGGAGCTGTTTTTT.

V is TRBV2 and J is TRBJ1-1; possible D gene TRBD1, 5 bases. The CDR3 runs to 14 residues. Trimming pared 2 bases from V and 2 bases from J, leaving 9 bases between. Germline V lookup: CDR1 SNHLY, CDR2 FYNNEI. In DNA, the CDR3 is TGTGCCAGCAGTGAACGGGGGGGAAACACTGAAGCTTTCTTT. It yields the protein CASSERGGNTEAFF.